A single sample gave rise to the 29 T cell receptor beta chains below, sequenced in a study of CD8 T cells in Susac syndrome. After extraction with the RNeasy kit, roughly 0.5 to 1 ug of the RNA was reverse transcribed using random hexamers. Each CDR3 protein is one row after TCRdb ran MiXCR on the immunoSEQ multiplex PCR reads. There are 180,000 or so distinct CDR3 sequences in the sample; approximately 96% occur only once, and approximately 0.09% lies in the top ten. The sequencing sample was made of CD4+ T cells from PBMCs. These receptors were collected from a human donor with multiple sclerosis.

The chain carries TRBV30 and TRBJ2-3; possible D gene TRBD2, 6 bases. The CDR3 extends over 12 amino acids. V lost 0 bases, J lost 5 bases, and 6 bases lay in between. Germline CDR1 GTSNPN, CDR2 SVGIG (reference sequence). The CDR3 coding sequence is TGTGCCTGGAGTGTGGGAGGAGATACGCAGTATTTT. Translated: CAWSVGGDTQYF.

The chain has TRBV4-1 and TRBJ2-1; D perhaps matches TRBD2 (5 bases). V was shortened by 5 bases and J by 2 bases, with 19 bases between the two germline ends. Germline-derived CDR1 and CDR2 are MGHRA and YSYEKL. CDR3 size: 17 residues. The CDR3 DNA sequence: TGCGCCAGCAGCGACCCGCGGGCACGGCGTGCCTACAATGAGCAGTTCTTC. This encodes CASSDPRARRAYNEQFF.

The chain employs TRBV10-3 and TRBJ1-6, with 11 bases that match TRBD1. Germline V gene data show CDR1 as ENHRY and CDR2 as SYGVKD. Unmatched junction bases numbered 7, after V lost 6 bases and J lost 12 bases. The CDR3 runs to 14 residues. CDR3 sequence (DNA): TGTGCCATCAGGGACGGGACAGGGGGTTTACCCCTCCACTTT. This gives the protein CAIRDGTGGLPLHF.

This clonotype is a singleton in its sample. The V gene is TRBV20-1, the J gene TRBJ1-1; TRBD1 is a possible D gene (5 bases). The CDR3 contains 13 residues. The germline CDR1 and CDR2 sequences are DFQATT and SNEGSKA (reference sequence). With 5 bases removed from V and 1 base from J, the gap between germline ends came to 11 bases. This chain's CDR3 is CSAGRDPNTEAFF. The CDR3 DNA sequence: TGCAGTGCTGGGAGGGACCCGAACACTGAAGCTTTCTTT.

The V and J genes are TRBV20-1 and TRBJ2-4, with D tentatively TRBD2 (6 bases). The CDR3 sequence is 13 residues long. Germline CDR1 and CDR2: DFQATT and SNEGSKA (reference sequence). Trimming left V 5 bases short and J 6 bases short, with 14 bases between. CDR3 in DNA: TGCAGTGCTCCCGGACTACCCACAAACATTCAGTACTTC. Residues: CSAPGLPTNIQYF.

The chain couples TRBV29-1 to TRBJ1-6, with 10 bases lining up with TRBD1. The germline gives CDR1 SQVTM, CDR2 ANQGSEA. This CDR3 has 13 residues. V was pared by 6 bases and J by 10 bases, with 6 bases of the junction left unmatched. The CDR3 sequence: CSVRDRGESPLHF. The CDR3 DNA sequence: TGCAGCGTGAGGGACAGGGGTGAATCACCCCTCCACTTT.

This clonotype was detected once. The rearrangement joins TRBV7-9 to TRBJ2-2; 8 bases line up with TRBD2. The germline gives CDR1 SEHNR, CDR2 FQNEAQ (reference sequence). The CDR3 is 14 amino acids. The J segment lost 10 bases and the V segment lost 5 bases, leaving 9 bases of the junction unmatched. The DNA of the CDR3 is TGTGCCAGCAGCAGTGCGGGGGGTCTGCAGGAGCTGTTTTTT. As protein: CASSSAGGLQELFF.

V is TRBV6-4 and J is TRBJ2-1, with a possible D match to TRBD2 (5 bases). The CDR3 spans 15 residues. Germline V gene data show CDR1 as MRHNA and CDR2 as SNTAGT. The ends were cut back, 3 bases at V and 0 bases at J, with 9 bases in the middle. The CDR3 reads CASSEIRGSYNEQFF. The CDR3 DNA reads as TGTGCCAGCAGTGAGATCCGGGGCTCCTACAATGAGCAGTTCTTC.

The rearrangement links TRBV14 to TRBJ2-1; D possibly corresponds to TRBD2 (5 bases). The CDR3 is 15 residues long. V was cut by 2 bases and J by 4 bases, with 12 bases left in between. Germline V gives CDR1 SGHDN, CDR2 FVKESK. The CDR3 sequence: CASSQIYRLYNEQFF. The DNA of the CDR3 is TGTGCCAGCAGCCAAATCTACAGACTATACAATGAGCAGTTCTTC.

The chain has TRBV21-1 and TRBJ1-5; the D call TRBD1 from the table was never checked on the DNA. TRBV21-1 is deemed a pseudogene. This CDR3 region has 14 residues. CDR3 sequence reads: CASSNVGANQPQHF. In DNA form, the CDR3 reads TGTGCCAGCAGCAATGTGGGGGCCAACCAGCCCCAGCATTTT.

This sequence joins TRBV30 and TRBJ1-5, with D possibly matching TRBD1 (5 bases). This CDR3 has 13 amino acids. From germline, CDR1 is GTSNPN and CDR2 SVGIG (reference sequence). The ends were cut back, 4 bases at V and 2 bases at J, with 9 bases in the middle. In nucleotides, the CDR3 is TGTGCCTGGACCCCCAGGGGCAATCAGCCCCAGCATTTT. Its translation: CAWTPRGNQPQHF.

This chain links TRBV5-4 with TRBJ1-1; possible D gene TRBD1, 5 bases. V shed 3 bases and J shed 5 bases, with 17 bases lying between them. CDR3 length equals 15 residues. The germline gives CDR1 SGHNT, CDR2 YYREEE (reference sequence). CDR3 in DNA: TGTGCCAGCAGCTATGCCGGGCAGGGTGGGACTGAAGCTTTCTTT. Encoded protein: CASSYAGQGGTEAFF. The variable domain in full, with the rest retrieved from reference TRBV5-4 and TRBJ1-1, is ETGVTQSPTHLIKTRGQQVTLRCSSQSGHNTVSWYQQALGQGPQFIFQYYREEENGRGNFPPRFSGLQFPNYSSELNVNALELDDSALYLCASSYAGQGGTEAFFGQGTRLTVV.

The chain is built from TRBV5-6 and TRBJ2-7; 9 nucleotides align to TRBD1. CDR1 is SGHDT, CDR2 YYEEEE, per germline. The length of the CDR3 is 14 residues. Trimming removed 4 bases from V and 6 bases from J; junction bases left unmatched: 8. CDR3 in amino acids: CASSRRDRVGEQYF. CDR3 nucleotides: TGTGCCAGCAGCCGCCGGGACAGGGTGGGCGAGCAGTACTTC.

The J gene is TRBJ2-1, the V gene TRBV12-3 or TRBV12-4, with TRBD2 matching over 8 bases. This CDR3 contains 14 residues. V lost 5 bases to trimming and J lost 5 bases; unmatched junction nucleotides: 5. The CDR3 loop is CASSPTTSDNEQFF. The CDR3, as DNA: TGTGCCAGCAGTCCTACGACTAGCGACAATGAGCAGTTCTTC.

The rearrangement links TRBV7-9 to TRBJ2-7; 7 bases match TRBD2. The CDR3 runs 16 residues. Germline CDR1 SEHNR, CDR2 FQNEAQ (reference sequence). The J segment lost 3 bases and the V segment lost 5 bases, leaving 13 bases of the junction unmatched. CDR3 DNA: TGTGCCAGCAGCCCTAGCGGCGATCCGTCCCGCTACGAGCAGTACTTC. As protein: CASSPSGDPSRYEQYF.

The genes are TRBV4-1 and TRBJ2-6; the D is unclear. This CDR3 is 14 amino acids long. The germline V gene encodes CDR1 MGHRA and CDR2 YSYEKL. V lost 0 bases and J 4 bases, leaving 4 bases between the germline ends. The CDR3 DNA sequence: TGCGCCAGCAGCCAAGATGGGGGGGCCAACGTCCTGACTTTC. This codes for CASSQDGGANVLTF.

V gene TRBV15 combines with J gene TRBJ2-3; no definite D call. The CDR3 consists of 13 residues. Germline V CDR1 and CDR2: LNHNV, YYDKDF (reference sequence). Trimming left V 7 bases short and J 1 base short, with 9 bases between. This chain's CDR3 is CATKKGGTDTQYF. The DNA of the CDR3 is TGTGCCACCAAGAAAGGCGGCACAGATACGCAGTATTTT.

The chain has TRBV27 and TRBJ2-5; D may match TRBD1 or TRBD2 (5 bases each). The CDR3 contains 13 residues. Trimming took off 4 bases at V and 5 bases at J, with 11 bases between the two ends. CDR1 and CDR2 from the germline V gene are MNHEY and SMNVEV (reference sequence). The CDR3 nucleotides read TGTGCCAGCAGTTCTACTTGGGGGGAGACCCAGTACTTC. Translating it yields CASSSTWGETQYF.

The chain joins TRBV29-1 to TRBJ1-1; no definite D call. V was pared by 7 bases and J by 3 bases, with 18 bases between. The CDR3 contains 14 residues. CDR1 is SQVTM and CDR2 is ANQGSEA in the germline V gene. CDR3 sequence: CSARSFGRDTEAFF. The CDR3 region has the DNA TGCAGCGCCCGGTCATTCGGACGAGACACTGAAGCTTTCTTT.

This chain links TRBV18 with TRBJ2-3; D gene unclear. Germline CDR1 is KGHSH and CDR2 is LQKENI. The ends were cut back, 3 bases at V and 2 bases at J, with 15 bases in the middle. The CDR3 is 16 residues long. CDR3 nucleotides: TGTGCCAGCTCACCCCTCCCGCCGCGGAACACAGATACGCAGTATTTT. This translates into CASSPLPPRNTDTQYF. Full variable domain (remainder filled in from reference TRBV18 and TRBJ2-3): NAGVMQNPRHLVRRRGQEARLRCSPMKGHSHVYWYRQLPEEGLKFMVYLQKENIIDESGMPKERFSAEFPKEGPSILRIQQVVRGDSAAYFCASSPLPPRNTDTQYFGPGTRLTVL.

The V and J genes are TRBV6-5 and TRBJ2-3; 9 nucleotides align to TRBD2. V gave up 5 bases and J gave up 1 base; unmatched junction bases: 7. The CDR3 has 16 residues. CDR1 is MNHEY, CDR2 SVGAGI, per germline. The CDR3 DNA is TGTGCCAGCAGTAACAGGGCTAGCGGGGGCACAGATACGCAGTATTTT. It specifies CASSNRASGGTDTQYF.

This chain connects TRBV5-1 to TRBJ2-5, with D perhaps being TRBD1 or TRBD2 (5 bases each). This CDR3 contains 14 residues. The germline CDR1 and CDR2 sequences are SGHRS and YFSETQ. Trimming cost V 4 bases and J 5 bases, with 15 bases left between them. The DNA for the CDR3 is TGCGCCAGCAGCCCGGTTGGGGGTAAGGAGACCCAGTACTTC. Translated: CASSPVGGKETQYF.

This chain joins TRBV4-1 and TRBJ1-2; the D is unclear. Per germline, CDR1 MGHRA and CDR2 YSYEKL. V was shortened by 7 bases and J by 0 bases, with 15 bases between the two germline ends. This CDR3 is 15 amino acids long. CDR3 in amino acids: CASIPAPLSNYGYTF. DNA of the CDR3: TGCGCCAGCATCCCTGCTCCACTATCTAACTATGGCTACACCTTC.

The CDR3 reads CASSLGAGTSGDAGELFF. The CDR3 DNA sequence: TGTGCCAGCAGCTTAGGGGCCGGGACTAGCGGGGACGCCGGGGAGCTGTTTTTT. V gene TRBV11-3 combines with J gene TRBJ2-2; 13 bases line up with TRBD2. The CDR3 extends over 18 amino acids. V dropped 1 base and J dropped 6; count of bases not matched to a gene: 8. The V gene's germline CDR1 is SGHNT and CDR2 YENEEA.

The gene calls are TRBV20-1 and TRBJ2-3; D is uncertain. CDR3 length equals 13 residues. From germline, CDR1 is DFQATT and CDR2 SNEGSKA (reference sequence). Trimming stripped 0 bases from V and 7 bases from J, with 11 bases between. CDR3 sequence reads: CSARDPVSNTQYF. DNA of the CDR3: TGCAGTGCTAGAGATCCCGTGTCAAATACGCAGTATTTT.

This sequence joins TRBV29-1 and TRBJ2-7, with no clear D. The CDR3 is 13 amino acids. V shed 1 base and J shed 2 bases, with 9 bases lying between them. Germline V gene lookup returns CDR1 SQVTM and CDR2 ANQGSEA. The CDR3 spells CSVEAGFTYEQYF. In nucleotides, the CDR3 is TGCAGCGTTGAAGCAGGATTCACCTACGAGCAGTACTTC.

The CDR3 here is CASSWGIKAGEEETQYF. For the CDR3, the DNA is TGCGCCAGCAGCTGGGGGATAAAGGCGGGCGAAGAAGAGACCCAGTACTTC. The chain carries TRBV5-1 and TRBJ2-5; D may correspond to TRBD1 or TRBD2 (5 bases each). The CDR3 covers 17 residues. V lost 3 bases and J 3 bases, leaving 21 bases between the germline ends. The V gene's germline CDR1 is SGHRS and CDR2 YFSETQ. The variable domain in full, completed from reference TRBV5-1 and TRBJ2-5, reads KAGVTQTPRYLIKTRGQQVTLSCSPISGHRSVSWYQQTPGQGLQFLFEYFSETQRNKGNFPGRFSGRQFSNSRSEMNVSTLELGDSALYLCASSWGIKAGEEETQYFGPGTRLLVL.

This chain's CDR3 is CAWRWTPLGEAFF. Here the CDR3 DNA reads TGTGCCTGGAGATGGACCCCTCTAGGAGAAGCTTTCTTT. The chain links TRBV30 to TRBJ1-1; D remains ambiguous. V gave up 3 bases and J gave up 8 bases, with 16 bases separating them. CDR3 length: 13 amino acids. Germline V gives CDR1 GTSNPN, CDR2 SVGIG (reference sequence).

This clonotype came up once. V is TRBV12-3 or TRBV12-4 and J is TRBJ2-3; D is undetermined. The CDR3 has 13 amino acids. Deletions cut 5 bases from V and 0 bases from J, with 6 bases between. In DNA, the CDR3 is TGTGCCAGCAGTGTTACTAGCACAGATACGCAGTATTTT. Amino acid sequence: CASSVTSTDTQYF.